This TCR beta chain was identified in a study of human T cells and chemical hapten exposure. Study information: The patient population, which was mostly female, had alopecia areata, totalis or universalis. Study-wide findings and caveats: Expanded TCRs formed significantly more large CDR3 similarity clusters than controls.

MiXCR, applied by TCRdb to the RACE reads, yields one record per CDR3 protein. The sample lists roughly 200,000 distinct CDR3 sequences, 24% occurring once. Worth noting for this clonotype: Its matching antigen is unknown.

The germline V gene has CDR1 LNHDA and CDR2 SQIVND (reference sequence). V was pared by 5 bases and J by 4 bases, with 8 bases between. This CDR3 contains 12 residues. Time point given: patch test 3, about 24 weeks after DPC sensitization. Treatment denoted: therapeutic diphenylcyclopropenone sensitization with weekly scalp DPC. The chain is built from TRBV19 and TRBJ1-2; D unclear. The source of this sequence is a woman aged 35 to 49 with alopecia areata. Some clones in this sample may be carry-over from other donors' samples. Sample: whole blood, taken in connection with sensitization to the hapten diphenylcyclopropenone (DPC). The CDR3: CASSVNFYGYTF. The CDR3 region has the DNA TGTGCCAGTAGTGTCAACTTCTATGGCTACACCTTC.